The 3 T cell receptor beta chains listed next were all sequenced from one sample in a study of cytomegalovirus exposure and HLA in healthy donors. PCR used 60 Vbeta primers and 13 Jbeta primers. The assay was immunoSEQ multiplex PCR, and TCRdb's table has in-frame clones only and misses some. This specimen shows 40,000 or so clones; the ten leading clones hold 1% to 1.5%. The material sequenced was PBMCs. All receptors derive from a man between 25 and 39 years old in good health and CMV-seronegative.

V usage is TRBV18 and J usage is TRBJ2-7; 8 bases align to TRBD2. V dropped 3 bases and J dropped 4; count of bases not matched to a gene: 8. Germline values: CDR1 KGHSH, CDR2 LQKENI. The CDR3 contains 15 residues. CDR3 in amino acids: CASSPAGGYRYEQYF. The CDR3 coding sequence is TGTGCCAGCTCACCGGCGGGGGGCTATAGGTACGAGCAGTACTTC.

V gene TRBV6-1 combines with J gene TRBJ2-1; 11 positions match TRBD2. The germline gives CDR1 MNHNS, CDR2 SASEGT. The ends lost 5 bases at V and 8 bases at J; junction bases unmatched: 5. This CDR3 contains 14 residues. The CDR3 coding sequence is TGTGCCAGCAGTTTAGCGGGAGGGCCGCATGAGCAGTTCTTC. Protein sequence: CASSLAGGPHEQFF.

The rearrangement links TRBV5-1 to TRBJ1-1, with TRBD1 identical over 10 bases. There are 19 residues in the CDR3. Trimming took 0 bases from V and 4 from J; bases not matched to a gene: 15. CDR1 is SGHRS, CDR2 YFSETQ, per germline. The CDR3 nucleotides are TGCGCCAGCAGCTTGGCGCCGGGACAGGGGTTGATTATTGGCACTGAAGCTTTCTTT. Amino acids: CASSLAPGQGLIIGTEAFF.